The clone carrying this T cell receptor beta chain was seen at least ten times. Its matching antigen is unknown. The data derive from a study of T-cell reconstitution after alpha-beta-depleted transplantation in children. The V end was cut by 5 bases, the J end by 15 bases, with 17 bases between. Germline values: CDR1 MNHEY, CDR2 SVGEGT. The CDR3 has 12 amino acids. General study findings and limits: Diversity and T-cell counts at one year after transplant derived mostly from new T cells. After transplant, high TCRbeta diversity at day 60 in some patients arose from surviving recipient T cells and thymic progenitors. Expanded graft clones, several hundred of them, were reportedly the source of alpha-beta T cells about two months after transplant.

Using unique molecular identifiers, the investigators prepared the TCRbeta library. TCRdb analysed the PCR reads with MiXCR anew, one entry per CDR3 protein. Here the sample spans hundreds of thousands of distinct CDR3 sequences, approximately 10% being singletons. The origin of this receptor is a child younger than 10 with inherited bone marrow failure, due to receive a stem cell transplant. This rearrangement joins TRBV6-2 or TRBV6-3 to TRBJ2-1; D is perhaps TRBD2 (6 bases). The input for sequencing was PBMCs, taken before TCRalphabeta/CD19-depleted stem cell transplant. CDR3 DNA: TGTGCCAGCAGTGCGTTGGGACTCCCCGGGTTCTTC. Its translation is CASSALGLPGFF.